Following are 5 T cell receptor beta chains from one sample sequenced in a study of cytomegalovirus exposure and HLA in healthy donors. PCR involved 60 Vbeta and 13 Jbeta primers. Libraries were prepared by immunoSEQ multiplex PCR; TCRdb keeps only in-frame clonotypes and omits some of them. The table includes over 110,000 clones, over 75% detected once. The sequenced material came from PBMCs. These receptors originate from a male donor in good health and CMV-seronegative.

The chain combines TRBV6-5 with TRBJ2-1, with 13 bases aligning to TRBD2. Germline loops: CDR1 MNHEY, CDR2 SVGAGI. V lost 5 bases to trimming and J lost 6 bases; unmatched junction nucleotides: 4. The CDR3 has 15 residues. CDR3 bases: TGTGCCAGCAGTACTCGGACTAGCGGGGGCAATGAGCAGTTCTTC. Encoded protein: CASSTRTSGGNEQFF.

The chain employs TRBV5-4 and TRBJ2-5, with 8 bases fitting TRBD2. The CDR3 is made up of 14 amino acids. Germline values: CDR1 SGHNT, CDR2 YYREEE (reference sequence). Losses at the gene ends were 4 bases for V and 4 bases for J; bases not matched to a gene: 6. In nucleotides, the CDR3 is TGTGCCAGCAGCCGTAGTGGACTAGCAGAGACCCAGTACTTC. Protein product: CASSRSGLAETQYF.

The CDR3 bases are TGTGCCAGTAGGGACGGACAGTCCTACGAGCAGTACTTC. It is translated as CASRDGQSYEQYF. V gene TRBV19 combines with J gene TRBJ2-7; D possibly corresponds to TRBD1 (6 bases). The CDR3 extends over 13 amino acids. The germline V gene has CDR1 LNHDA and CDR2 SQIVND (reference sequence). V was pared by 6 bases and J by 1 base, with 10 bases between. Looking up the rest from reference TRBV19 and TRBJ2-7 gives the full variable domain: DGGITQSPKYLFRKEGQNVTLSCEQNLNHDAMYWYRQDPGQGLRLIYYSQIVNDFQKGDIAEGYSVSREKKESFPLTVTSAQKNPTAFYLCASRDGQSYEQYFGPGTRLTVT.

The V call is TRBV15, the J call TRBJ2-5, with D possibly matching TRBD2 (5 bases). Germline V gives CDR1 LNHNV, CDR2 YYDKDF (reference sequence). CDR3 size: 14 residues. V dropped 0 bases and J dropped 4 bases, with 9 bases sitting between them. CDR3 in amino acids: CATSREDWGETQYF. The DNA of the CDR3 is TGTGCCACCAGCAGAGAGGACTGGGGAGAGACCCAGTACTTC.

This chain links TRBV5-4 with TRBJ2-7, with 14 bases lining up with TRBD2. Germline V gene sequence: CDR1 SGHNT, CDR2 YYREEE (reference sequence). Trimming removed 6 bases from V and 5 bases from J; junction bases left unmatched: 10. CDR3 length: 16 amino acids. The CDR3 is CASIKGLAGGNDEQYF. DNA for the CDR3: TGTGCCAGCATCAAAGGACTAGCGGGAGGAAACGACGAGCAGTACTTC.